One and the same sample provided the 22 T cell receptor beta chains below, sequenced in a study of shared clonotypes between healthy human individuals. Method: immunoSEQ multiplex PCR; TCRdb's copy keeps in-frame clones and lacks some. The sample holds about 530,000 clones; 90% to 97% are singletons and the top ten take 0.06%. Input material: naive CD4+ T cells sorted from blood. Sample subset: CD45RA+ positively selected. These receptors were obtained from a woman in her 30s in good health.

With respect to this clone: Distinct nucleotide sequences in the sample also encode this CDR3. The chain joins TRBV5-1 to TRBJ1-1; possibly TRBD1 for D (5 bases). Trimming stripped 0 bases from V and 3 bases from J, with 6 bases between. The CDR3 totals 13 residues. CDR1 and CDR2 (germline): SGHRS, YFSETQ. CDR3 bases: TGCGCCAGCAGCTTGGTAGGGGACACTGAAGCTTTCTTT. It yields the protein CASSLVGDTEAFF.

Turning to this clone: Other DNA variants within this sample encode the same CDR3. This chain connects TRBV10-3 to TRBJ2-7; the D is unclear. Germline CDR1 ENHRY, CDR2 SYGVKD. The CDR3 has 12 amino acids. Deletions cut 0 bases from V and 5 bases from J, with 5 bases between. CDR3 sequence: CAISESRNEQYF. CDR3 nucleotide sequence: TGTGCCATCAGTGAGTCTCGGAACGAGCAGTACTTC.

The chain combines TRBV5-1 with TRBJ2-5; D tentatively fits TRBD1 or TRBD2 (7 bases each). CDR3 length: 14 amino acids. Germline V gives CDR1 SGHRS, CDR2 YFSETQ. The ends were cut back, 4 bases at V and 5 bases at J, with 15 bases in the middle. The CDR3 reads CASSVQGREETQYF. The CDR3, as DNA: TGCGCCAGCAGCGTACAGGGGAGGGAGGAGACCCAGTACTTC.

V gene TRBV5-1 combines with J gene TRBJ2-3, with 10 bases matching TRBD1. V lost 2 bases, J lost 5 bases, and 8 bases stayed unmatched. Per germline, CDR1 SGHRS and CDR2 YFSETQ. The CDR3 runs to 16 residues. The CDR3 reads CASSFPGTGVRDTQYF. In nucleotides, the CDR3 is TGCGCCAGCAGCTTTCCCGGGACAGGGGTGAGAGATACGCAGTATTTT.

V gene TRBV2 combines with J gene TRBJ2-5; D uncertain. V shed 6 bases and J shed 4 bases, with 6 bases lying between them. Per germline, CDR1 SNHLY and CDR2 FYNNEI. The CDR3 sequence is 11 residues long. CDR3 sequence: CASRVSETQYF. DNA for the CDR3: TGTGCCAGCAGGGTTTCAGAGACCCAGTACTTC.

This chain connects TRBV6-5 to TRBJ1-2; no definite D call. V was cut by 2 bases and J by 3 bases, with 16 bases left in between. This CDR3 spans 16 amino acids. Germline V gene lookup returns CDR1 MNHEY and CDR2 SVGAGI. Here the CDR3 DNA reads TGTGCCAGCAGTTACATAACACCTCAATCCTACTATGGCTACACCTTC. This codes for CASSYITPQSYYGYTF.

The rearrangement uses TRBV6-5 and TRBJ1-2; no definite D call. Looked up from germline, CDR1 is MNHEY and CDR2 is SVGAGI. V lost 2 bases and J 2 bases, leaving 9 bases between the germline ends. The CDR3 runs to 14 residues. CDR3 amino acids: CASSYNTENYGYTF. As DNA, the CDR3 is TGTGCCAGCAGTTACAATACGGAAAACTATGGCTACACCTTC.

This chain links TRBV6-1 with TRBJ1-2, with no clear D. This CDR3 has 13 residues. Trimming left V 4 bases short and J 7 bases short, with 13 bases between. Germline CDR1 reads MNHNS; CDR2 reads SASEGT. CDR3 sequence (DNA): TGTGCCAGCAGTGGGACGGATCAACTTGGCTACACCTTC. This gives the protein CASSGTDQLGYTF.

The chain joins TRBV28 to TRBJ2-1; 7 nucleotides align to TRBD2. This CDR3 comprises 18 residues. V lost 2 bases and J lost 0; bases outside the gene matches: 10. CDR1 and CDR2 from the germline V gene are MDHEN and SYDVKM. CDR3 DNA: TGTGCCAGCAGTTTAGCGGGAGTAGGCTCCCTCTCCTACAATGAGCAGTTCTTC. Amino acids: CASSLAGVGSLSYNEQFF.

This chain uses TRBV28 with TRBJ1-1; weak D call: TRBD1 (6 bases). Germline V gives CDR1 MDHEN, CDR2 SYDVKM. This CDR3 region has 15 residues. V lost 8 bases to trimming and J lost 1 base, with 17 bases between them. The CDR3 sequence is CASGGLGHPNTEAFF. The CDR3 nucleotides are TGTGCCAGCGGGGGCCTGGGACACCCGAACACTGAAGCTTTCTTT.

V is TRBV27 and J is TRBJ2-2, with 7 bases fitting TRBD2. Germline values: CDR1 MNHEY, CDR2 SMNVEV (reference sequence). The CDR3 loop spans 16 amino acids. The V gene end was trimmed by 3 bases and the J gene end by 5 bases; junction bases not matched to a gene: 9. The CDR3: CASSLQGRARTGELFF. The CDR3 nucleotides are TGTGCCAGCAGTTTGCAAGGGAGGGCGCGGACCGGGGAGCTGTTTTTT.

The chain is built from TRBV7-8 and TRBJ1-2; TRBD1 matches 9 bases. CDR3 length: 17 residues. V dropped 1 base and J dropped 10; count of bases not matched to a gene: 16. CDR1 SGHVS and CDR2 FQNEAQ come from the germline V gene. CDR3 region: CASSLVRDRVGREFYTF. The CDR3 region has the DNA TGTGCCAGCAGCTTAGTCCGGGACAGGGTTGGAAGGGAGTTCTACACCTTC.

V gene TRBV11-2 combines with J gene TRBJ2-5; 9 nucleotides align to TRBD2. J was trimmed by 2 bases and V by 4 bases; bases with no gene match: 8. This CDR3 has 16 amino acids. Germline-derived CDR1 and CDR2 are SGHAT and FQNNGV. CDR3 in amino acids: CASSYQGLAGQETQYF. The CDR3 coding sequence is TGTGCCAGCAGCTACCAGGGGCTAGCGGGACAAGAGACCCAGTACTTC.

J is TRBJ1-1 and V is TRBV5-1; 12 nucleotides line up with TRBD1. This CDR3 spans 16 amino acids. V was pared by 0 bases and J by 4 bases, with 4 bases of the junction left unmatched. Germline values: CDR1 SGHRS, CDR2 YFSETQ. The CDR3 sequence: CASSLAGQGAITEAFF. CDR3 bases: TGCGCCAGCAGCTTGGCGGGACAGGGGGCCATCACTGAAGCTTTCTTT.

This clone was recorded once. Additional DNA sequences in this sample encode the identical CDR3. The chain has TRBV10-3 and TRBJ2-1; no definite D call. This CDR3 is built from 12 residues. CDR1 and CDR2 from the germline V gene are ENHRY and SYGVKD. The V and J ends lost 0 bases and 8 bases respectively, with 5 bases between them. The CDR3 loop reads CAISESGDEQFF. CDR3 in DNA: TGTGCCATCAGTGAGTCTGGCGATGAGCAGTTCTTC.

This chain links TRBV5-1 with TRBJ1-1, with 7 bases identical to TRBD1. The J segment lost 7 bases and the V segment lost 1 base, leaving 7 bases of the junction unmatched. Germline assignment: CDR1 SGHRS and CDR2 YFSETQ. This CDR3 is 14 amino acids long. The DNA for the CDR3 is TGCGCCAGCAGCTTGCGAGGGGGCGGAAGTGAAGCTTTCTTT. Its translation: CASSLRGGGSEAFF.

This sequence joins TRBV28 and TRBJ1-5, with no clear D. The CDR3 is made up of 16 amino acids. V lost 2 bases and J lost 0, with 11 bases in between. Germline V gene sequence: CDR1 MDHEN, CDR2 SYDVKM. The CDR3 is CASSLGFWGSNQPQHF. CDR3 coding DNA: TGTGCCAGCAGTTTAGGGTTCTGGGGTAGCAATCAGCCCCAGCATTTT.

This rearrangement joins TRBV6-1 to TRBJ1-5; the D is unclear. Germline V gives CDR1 MNHNS, CDR2 SASEGT. V lost 6 bases and J lost 4, with 4 bases in between. The CDR3 is 11 amino acids. This CDR3 is CASRSNQPQHF. For the CDR3, the DNA is TGTGCCAGCAGATCAAATCAGCCCCAGCATTTT.

This clone was picked up a small number of times. This chain uses TRBV4-1 with TRBJ1-1; the D gene is possibly TRBD1 (6 bases). The ends were cut back, 2 bases at V and 7 bases at J, with 14 bases in the middle. Looked up from germline, CDR1 is MGHRA and CDR2 is YSYEKL. This CDR3 contains 14 residues. CDR3 in amino acids: CASSQHLTGFEAFF. In DNA, the CDR3 is TGCGCCAGCAGCCAACACCTTACAGGGTTTGAAGCTTTCTTT.

The chain couples TRBV11-1 to TRBJ1-1; D perhaps matches TRBD1 (5 bases). This CDR3 region has 13 residues. Deletions cut 4 bases from V and 5 bases from J, with 11 bases between. Germline V CDR1 and CDR2: SGHAT, FQDESV (reference sequence). CDR3 amino acids: CASSSQGFTEAFF. Here the CDR3 DNA reads TGTGCCAGCAGCTCTCAGGGTTTTACTGAAGCTTTCTTT.

The rearrangement joins TRBV21-1 to TRBJ2-7; TRBD1 reflects the table's D call only, with no check against the DNA. TRBV21-1 is noted as a pseudogene. The length of the CDR3 is 15 residues. The CDR3: CASSVPGQWLQEQYF. DNA for the CDR3: TGTGCCAGCAGCGTACCGGGACAGTGGCTCCAGGAGCAGTACTTC.

The chain joins TRBV27 to TRBJ1-4; D is undetermined. Trimming stripped 4 bases from V and 8 bases from J, with 11 bases between. The germline V gene encodes CDR1 MNHEY and CDR2 SMNVEV (reference sequence). CDR3 length: 13 amino acids. CDR3 region: CASSSSQWEKLFF. The DNA of the CDR3 is TGTGCCAGCAGTTCCTCACAGTGGGAAAAACTGTTTTTT.